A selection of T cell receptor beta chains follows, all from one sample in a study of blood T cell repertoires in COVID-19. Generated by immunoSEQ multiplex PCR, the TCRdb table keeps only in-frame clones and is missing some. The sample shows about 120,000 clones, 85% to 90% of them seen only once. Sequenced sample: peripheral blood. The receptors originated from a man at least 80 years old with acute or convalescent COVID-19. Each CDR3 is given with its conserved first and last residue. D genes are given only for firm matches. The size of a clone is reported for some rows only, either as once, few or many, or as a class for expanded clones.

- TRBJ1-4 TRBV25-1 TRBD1 TGTGCCAGTAGACAGGGGAGAAATGAAAAACTGTTTTTT CASRQGRNEKLFF
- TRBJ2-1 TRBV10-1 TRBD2 TGCGCCAGCAGTGAGAGCGGGGGGGCCCGGAATGAGCAGTTCTTC CASSESGGARNEQFF
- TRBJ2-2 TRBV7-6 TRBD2 TGTGCCAGCAGCTTAAATGCGGGGGGGAACACCGGGGAGCTGTTTTTT CASSLNAGGNTGELFF
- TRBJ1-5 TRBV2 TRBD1 TGTGCCAGCTCCGGGACAGGGGGTAGAGATCAGCCCCAGCATTTT CASSGTGGRDQPQHF
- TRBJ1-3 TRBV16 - TGTGCCAGCAGCCTCGGGACACCGGACGTTTTCACCATATATTTT CASSLGTPDVFTIYF
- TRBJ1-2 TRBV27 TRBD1 TGTGCCAGCAGTCCCACGGACAGGCCTTATGGCTACACCTTC CASSPTDRPYGYTF
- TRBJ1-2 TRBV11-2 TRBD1 TGTGCCAGCAGCGAAAGGCAGGGGGTCGGGCTACAAAATCGTGGCTACACCTTC CASSERQGVGLQNRGYTF
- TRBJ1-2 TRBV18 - TGTGCCAGCTCACCGCCCGGAGACTATGGCTACACCTTC CASSPPGDYGYTF
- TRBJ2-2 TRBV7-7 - TGTGCTAGCAGCTCCTACTACCCAGCCGTGTCCTCCCAAATGAGTTACACCGGGGAGCTGTTTTTT CASSSYYPAVSSQMSYTGELFF
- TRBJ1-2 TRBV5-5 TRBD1 TGTGCCAGCAGTAAATTACAGGGGACCGTTCCATATGGCTACACCTTC CASSKLQGTVPYGYTF
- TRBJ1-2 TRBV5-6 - TGTGCCAGCAGCTTGAGGCGGAACTATGGCTACACCTTC CASSLRRNYGYTF
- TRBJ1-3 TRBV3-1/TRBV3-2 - TGTGCCAGCCAGGGCAGCTCTGGAAACACCATATATTTT CASQGSSGNTIYF
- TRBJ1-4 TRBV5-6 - TGTGCCAGCAGCTTGGCCTCGGCAACTAATGAAAAACTGTTTTTT CASSLASATNEKLFF
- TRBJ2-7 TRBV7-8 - TGTGCCAGCAGCCTGAGAGGACTTCCCTACGAGCAGTACTTC CASSLRGLPYEQYF
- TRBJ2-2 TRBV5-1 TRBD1 TGCGCCAGCAGAAGGCCGGGACAGGGTGACACCGGGGAGCTGTTTTTT CASRRPGQGDTGELFF
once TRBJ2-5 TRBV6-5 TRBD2 TGTGCCATTCTACCCCGGCGGGGGTACCAAGAGACCCAGTACTTC CAILPRRGYQETQYF
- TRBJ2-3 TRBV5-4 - TGTGCCAGCAGCTTTCCTAGCAACACAGATACGCAGTATTTT CASSFPSNTDTQYF
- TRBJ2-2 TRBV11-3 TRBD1 TGTGCCAGCAGCAAAGGAGGGACAGGGGGCGCCGGGGAGCTGTTTTTT CASSKGGTGGAGELFF
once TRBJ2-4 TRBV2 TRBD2 TGTGCCAGCAGTCGGACTAGCGGGGGCGGTTGGATTCAGTACTTC CASSRTSGGGWIQYF
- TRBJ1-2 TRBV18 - TGTGCCAGCTCACCACTGCAGGGGAACTATGGCTACACCTTC CASSPLQGNYGYTF
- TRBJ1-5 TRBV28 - TGTGCCAGCAGCACCCGGGTGGCGGGCAATCAGCCCCAGCATTTT CASSTRVAGNQPQHF
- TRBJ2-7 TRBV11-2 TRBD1 TGTGCCAGCAGCTTAGACTGGACAGGGGAGGACTACGAGCAGTACTTC CASSLDWTGEDYEQYF
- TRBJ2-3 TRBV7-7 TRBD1 TGTGCTAGCAGCGCCGGGACAGGGGGCCATACGCAGTATTTT CASSAGTGGHTQYF
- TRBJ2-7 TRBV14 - TGTGCCAGCAGCCGTCACTACGAGCAGTACTTC CASSRHYEQYF
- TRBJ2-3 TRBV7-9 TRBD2 TGTGCCAGCAGCTCCCTTCTGGGACTAGCGGGAACCACAGATACGCAGTATTTT CASSSLLGLAGTTDTQYF
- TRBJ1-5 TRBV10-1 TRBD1 TGCGCCAGTAACGGGGACAGGGTAAGCAATCAGCCCCAGCATTTT CASNGDRVSNQPQHF